A selection of T cell receptor beta chains follows, all from one sample in a study of T-cell memory formation after mild COVID-19. TCRdb reprocessed the 5' RACE reads via MiXCR and lists one record per CDR3 protein. The sample gives hundreds of thousands of distinct CDR3 sequences, roughly 22% of which show up once; around 7.7% is in the top ten. The specimen sequenced was PBMCs or a T cell subset sorted from them (not recorded which). These receptors came from an adult woman who had mild COVID-19 (a few samples of this study predate the infection). Cell type and time point are not known. CDR3s include the opening cysteine and the closing phenylalanine or tryptophan. The order of the fields is D gene, clone size, V gene, J gene, CDR3 DNA, CDR3 protein. D genes are given only for firm matches. The size field is filled for only some rows; it gives once, few, many or a size class.

>TRBD1|few|TRBV7-3|TRBJ2-5
TGTGCCAGCAGCTATGACAGGGGAGAGACCCAGTACTTC
CASSYDRGETQYF
>TRBD2|many|TRBV7-3|TRBJ2-1
TGTGCCAGCAGCTCCACTAGCGACCCCTACAATGAGCAGTTCTTC
CASSSTSDPYNEQFF
>TRBD2|NA|TRBV9|TRBJ2-7
TGTGCCAGCAGCGCGGGGCTAGCGGGAGACGAGCAGTACTTC
CASSAGLAGDEQYF
>NA|NA|TRBV5-6|TRBJ2-2
TGTGCCAGCAGCCCGCGGACAGAAACCGGGGAGCTGTTTTTT
CASSPRTETGELFF
>NA|NA|TRBV5-5|TRBJ2-5
TGTGCCAGCAGTTCGGGACAGTGGGAGGGGGAGACCCAGTACTTC
CASSSGQWEGETQYF
>TRBD1|NA|TRBV19|TRBJ2-7
TGTGCCAGTACGACAGGGGGGGTGAACGAGCAGTACTTC
CASTTGGVNEQYF
>TRBD1|NA|TRBV20-1|TRBJ1-2
TGCAGTGCTATACCGACAGGGGGCTATGGCTACACCTTC
CSAIPTGGYGYTF
>TRBD2|few|TRBV11-2|TRBJ2-1
TGTGCCAGCAGCTTATCCCCCTATAGCGGGAGGGCCCGGAATGAGCAGTTCTTC
CASSLSPYSGRARNEQFF
>NA|NA|TRBV6-5|TRBJ2-7
TGTGCCAGCAGTTACCAGGGGGGGCGGTACGAGCAGTACTTC
CASSYQGGRYEQYF
>TRBD2|NA|TRBV19|TRBJ2-3
TGTGCCAGTAGCCGCCGTAGCGGGGGGGCAACAGATACGCAGTATTTT
CASSRRSGGATDTQYF